This TCR beta chain appears in the sequencing data of a study of T cells in Graves' hyperthyroidism and ophthalmopathy. The study's findings and limits: A median 6.5 months before onset, the model predicted ophthalmopathy.

Trimming shortened V by 2 bases and J by 5 bases, and 10 bases separated the two germline ends. Germline V gene data show CDR1 as MGHRA and CDR2 as YSYEKL. The CDR3 has 13 residues. Many counts were recorded for this clonotype. As yet, its antigen is unknown. Template material for amplifying TCR beta CDR3 regions consisted of RNA transcripts. The TCR CDR3 was amplified in a first-round RT-PCR using the HTBI primer set. TCRdb ran MiXCR on the multiplex PCR reads and lists one entry per CDR3 protein. The sample yields approximately 380,000 distinct CDR3 sequences, 15% to 20% seen once. The origin of this receptor is a woman under 30 with Graves' hyperthyroidism. The J gene is TRBJ2-7, the V gene TRBV4-1; a weak D match, TRBD2 (5 bases). Sequencing was performed on blood. Here the CDR3 DNA reads TGCGCCAGCAGCCAATACACGGGGAACGAGCAGTACTTC. Translating it yields CASSQYTGNEQYF.